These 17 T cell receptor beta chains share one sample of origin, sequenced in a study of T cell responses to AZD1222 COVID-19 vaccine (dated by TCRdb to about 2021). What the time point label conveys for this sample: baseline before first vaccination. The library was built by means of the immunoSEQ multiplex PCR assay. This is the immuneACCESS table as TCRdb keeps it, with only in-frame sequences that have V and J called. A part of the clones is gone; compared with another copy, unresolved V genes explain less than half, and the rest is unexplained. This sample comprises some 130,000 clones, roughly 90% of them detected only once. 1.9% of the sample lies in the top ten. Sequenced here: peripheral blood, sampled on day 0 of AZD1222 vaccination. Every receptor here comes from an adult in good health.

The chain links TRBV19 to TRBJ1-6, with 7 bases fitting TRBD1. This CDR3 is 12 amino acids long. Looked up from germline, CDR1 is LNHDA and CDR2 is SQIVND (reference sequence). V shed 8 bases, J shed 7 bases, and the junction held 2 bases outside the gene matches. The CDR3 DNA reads TGTGCCAGTGGGACAGCGAATTCACCCCTCCACTTT. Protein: CASGTANSPLHF.

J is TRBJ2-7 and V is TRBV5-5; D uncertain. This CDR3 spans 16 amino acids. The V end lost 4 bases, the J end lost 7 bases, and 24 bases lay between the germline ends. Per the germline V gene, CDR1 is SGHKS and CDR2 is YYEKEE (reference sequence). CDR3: CASSPLASLPYEEQYF. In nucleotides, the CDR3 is TGTGCCAGCAGCCCACTGGCCAGCCTGCCCTACGAAGAGCAGTACTTC.

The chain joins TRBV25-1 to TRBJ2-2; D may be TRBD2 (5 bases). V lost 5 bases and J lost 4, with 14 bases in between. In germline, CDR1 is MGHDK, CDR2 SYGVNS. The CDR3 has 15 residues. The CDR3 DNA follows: TGTGCCAGCAGTACATCACTAGGAGTCACCGGGGAGCTGTTTTTT. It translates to CASSTSLGVTGELFF. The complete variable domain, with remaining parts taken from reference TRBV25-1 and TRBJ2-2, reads EADIYQTPRYLVIGTGKKITLECSQTMGHDKMYWYQQDPGMELHLIHYSYGVNSTEKGDLSSESTVSRIRTEHFPLTLESARPSHTSQYLCASSTSLGVTGELFFGEGSRLTVL.

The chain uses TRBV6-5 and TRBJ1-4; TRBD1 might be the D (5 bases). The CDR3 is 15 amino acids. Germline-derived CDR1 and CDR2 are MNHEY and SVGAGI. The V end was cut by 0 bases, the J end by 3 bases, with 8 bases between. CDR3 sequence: CASSYSGVPNEKLFF. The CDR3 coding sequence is TGTGCCAGCAGTTACTCGGGGGTGCCTAATGAAAAACTGTTTTTT.

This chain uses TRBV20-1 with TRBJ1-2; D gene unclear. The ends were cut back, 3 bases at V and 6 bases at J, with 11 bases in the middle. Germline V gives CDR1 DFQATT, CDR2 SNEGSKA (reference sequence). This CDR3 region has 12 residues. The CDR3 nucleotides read TGCAGTGCTAGTTATAGGGTTGATGGCTACACCTTC. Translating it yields CSASYRVDGYTF.

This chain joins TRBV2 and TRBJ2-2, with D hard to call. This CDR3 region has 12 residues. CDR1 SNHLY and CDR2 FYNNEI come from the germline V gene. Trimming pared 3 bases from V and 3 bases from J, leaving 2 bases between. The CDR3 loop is CASSDDTGELFF. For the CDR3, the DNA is TGTGCCAGCAGTGATGACACCGGGGAGCTGTTTTTT.

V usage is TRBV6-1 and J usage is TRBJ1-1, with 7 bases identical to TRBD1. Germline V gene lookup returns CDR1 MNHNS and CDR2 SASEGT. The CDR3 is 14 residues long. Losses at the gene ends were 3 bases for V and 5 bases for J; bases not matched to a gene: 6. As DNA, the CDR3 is TGTGCCAGCAGTGACCGACAGGGAAGGACTGAAGCTTTCTTT. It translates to CASSDRQGRTEAFF.

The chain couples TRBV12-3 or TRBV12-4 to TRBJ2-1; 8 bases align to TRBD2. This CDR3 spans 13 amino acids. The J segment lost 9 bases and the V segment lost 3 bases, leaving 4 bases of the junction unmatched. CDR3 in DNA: TGTGCCAGCAGTTTTTCAGCGGGGGTTGAGCAGTTCTTC. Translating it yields CASSFSAGVEQFF.

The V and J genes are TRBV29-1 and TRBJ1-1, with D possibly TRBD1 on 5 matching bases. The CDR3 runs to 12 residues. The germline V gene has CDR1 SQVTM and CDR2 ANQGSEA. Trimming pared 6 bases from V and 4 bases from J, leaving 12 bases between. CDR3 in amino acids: CSVGRGITEAFF. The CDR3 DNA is TGCAGCGTAGGTAGGGGAATCACTGAAGCTTTCTTT.

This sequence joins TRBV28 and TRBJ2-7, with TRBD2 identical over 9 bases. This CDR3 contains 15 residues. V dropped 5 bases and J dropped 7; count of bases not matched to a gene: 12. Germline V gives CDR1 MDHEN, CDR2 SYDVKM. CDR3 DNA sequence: TGTGCCAGCAGTCCCCCGGAGAGCGGGAGGTTTGAGCAGTACTTC. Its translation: CASSPPESGRFEQYF. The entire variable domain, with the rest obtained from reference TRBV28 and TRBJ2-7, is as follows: DVKVTQSSRYLVKRTGEKVFLECVQDMDHENMFWYRQDPGLGLRLIYFSYDVKMKEKGDIPEGYSVSREKKERFSLILESASTNQTSMYLCASSPPESGRFEQYFGPGTRLTVT.

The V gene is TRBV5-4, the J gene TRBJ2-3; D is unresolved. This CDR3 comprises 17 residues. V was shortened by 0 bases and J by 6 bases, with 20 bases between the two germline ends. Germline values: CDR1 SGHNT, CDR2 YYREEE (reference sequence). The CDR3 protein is CASSLGGSGRLRDTQYF. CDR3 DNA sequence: TGTGCCAGCAGCTTGGGGGGATCAGGACGGCTCCGGGATACGCAGTATTTT.

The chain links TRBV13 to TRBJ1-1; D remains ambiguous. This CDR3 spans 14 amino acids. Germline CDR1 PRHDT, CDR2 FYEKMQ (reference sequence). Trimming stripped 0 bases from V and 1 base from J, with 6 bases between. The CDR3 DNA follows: TGTGCCAGCAGCTTAGGGGCGGGGAACACTGAAGCTTTCTTT. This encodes CASSLGAGNTEAFF.

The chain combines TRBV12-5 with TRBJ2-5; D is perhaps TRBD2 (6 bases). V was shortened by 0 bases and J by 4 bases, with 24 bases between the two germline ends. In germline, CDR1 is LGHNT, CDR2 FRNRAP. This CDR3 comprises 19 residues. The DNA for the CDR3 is TGTGCTAGTGGTTTGGTACGGCGCGGGATGCGCCTAATGAGAGAGACCCAGTACTTC. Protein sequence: CASGLVRRGMRLMRETQYF.

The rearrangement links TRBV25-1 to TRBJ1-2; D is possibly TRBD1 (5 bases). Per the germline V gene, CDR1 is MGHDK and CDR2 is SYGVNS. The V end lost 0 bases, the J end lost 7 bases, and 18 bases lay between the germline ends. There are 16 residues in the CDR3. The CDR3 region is CASSEYKPGEWAGYTF. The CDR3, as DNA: TGTGCCAGCAGTGAATATAAACCGGGGGAATGGGCTGGCTACACCTTC.

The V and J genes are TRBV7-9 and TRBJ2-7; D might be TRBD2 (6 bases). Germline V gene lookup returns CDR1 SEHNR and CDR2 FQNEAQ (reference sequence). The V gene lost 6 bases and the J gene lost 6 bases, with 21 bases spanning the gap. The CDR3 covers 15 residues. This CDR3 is CASSHQSNPEGEQYF. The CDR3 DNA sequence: TGTGCCAGCAGTCATCAGTCAAATCCGGAGGGCGAGCAGTACTTC.

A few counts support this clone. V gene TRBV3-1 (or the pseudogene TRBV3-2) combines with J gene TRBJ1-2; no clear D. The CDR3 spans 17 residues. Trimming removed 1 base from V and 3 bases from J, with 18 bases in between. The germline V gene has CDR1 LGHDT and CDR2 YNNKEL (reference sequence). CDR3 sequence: CASSQGWSEEGYYGYTF. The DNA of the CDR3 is TGTGCCAGCAGCCAAGGATGGTCTGAAGAGGGTTACTATGGCTACACCTTC.

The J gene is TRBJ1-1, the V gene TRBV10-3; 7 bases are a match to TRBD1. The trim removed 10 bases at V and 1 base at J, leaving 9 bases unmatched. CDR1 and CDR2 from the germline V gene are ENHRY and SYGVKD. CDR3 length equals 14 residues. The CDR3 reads CATSEGARNTEAFF. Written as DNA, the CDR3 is TGTGCCACCTCGGAGGGGGCCAGGAACACTGAAGCTTTCTTT.